A single sample is the source of the 13 T cell receptor beta chains below, sequenced in a study of blood T cells in healthy people across ages. With a J-beta primer mix and a sample-barcoded 5' primer, a second PCR ran roughly 6 to 11 cycles. A single record per CDR3 protein comes from TCRdb applying MiXCR to the 5' RACE reads. The table includes more than 750,000 distinct CDR3 sequences, 25% to 35% detected once. These data also formed part of another study, on T cells of mothers and their children.

Sample: blood. The origin of the receptors is a woman aged 40 to 50 in good health.

This clonotype was recorded many times. A read error may account for a junction end that differs from germline. This chain joins TRBV7-7 and TRBJ2-3; D is uncertain. This CDR3 region has 14 residues. The germline V gene has CDR1 SSHAT and CDR2 FNYEAQ (reference sequence). The CDR3 bases are TGTGCTAGCAGCTTAGATGAGGGCACAGATACGCAGTATTTT. This codes for CASSLDEGTDTQYF. Variable domain in full (rest from reference TRBV7-7 and TRBJ2-3): GAGVSQSPRYKVTKRGQDVTLRCDPISSHATLYWYQQALGQGPEFLTYFNYEAQPDKSGLPSDRFSAERPEGSISTLTIQRTEQRDSAMYRCASSLDEGTDTQYFGPGTRLTVL.

This clonotype has a count of ten or more. V and J are TRBV29-1 and TRBJ1-2; D is possibly TRBD1 (5 bases). The CDR3 is 11 amino acids. V shed 3 bases and J shed 6 bases, with 8 bases lying between them. CDR1 and CDR2 from the germline V gene are SQVTM and ANQGSEA. In DNA, the CDR3 is TGCAGCGTTGAGTCAGGGCATGGCTACACCTTC. Its protein is CSVESGHGYTF.

Ten or more counts support this clonotype. This rearrangement joins TRBV12-3 or TRBV12-4 to TRBJ1-1, with D perhaps matching TRBD1 (6 bases). V lost 9 bases and J 11 bases, leaving 22 bases between the germline ends. This CDR3 is 13 amino acids long. The CDR3 region has the DNA TGTGCCAGTTCTATCGAGGGGGGCGTATGGGCTTTCTTT. Translating gives CASSIEGGVWAFF.

This clonotype was counted between two and nine times. V is TRBV6-2 or TRBV6-3 and J is TRBJ1-5; tentative D call: TRBD1 (5 bases). CDR1 is MNHEY, CDR2 SVGEGT, per germline. This CDR3 spans 14 amino acids. With 6 bases removed from V and 4 bases from J, the gap between germline ends came to 13 bases. CDR3 loop: CASRSGYGNQPQHF. Written as DNA, the CDR3 is TGTGCCAGCAGATCAGGGTACGGTAATCAGCCCCAGCATTTT.

The chain carries TRBV29-1 and TRBJ2-6; no firm D call. The germline V and J ends were trimmed by 0 bases and 0 bases, with 12 bases remaining between them. Germline CDR1 reads SQVTM; CDR2 reads ANQGSEA. The CDR3 contains 17 residues. Here the CDR3 reads CSVEDRKVSSGANVLTF. The DNA of the CDR3 is TGCAGCGTTGAAGATCGTAAGGTTAGCTCTGGGGCCAACGTCCTGACTTTC.

On this clonotype: The junction shows a germline mismatch at one end, possibly a read error. The chain joins TRBV15 to TRBJ1-6; no clear D gene. This CDR3 contains 16 residues. Per the germline V gene, CDR1 is LNHNV and CDR2 is YYDKDF (reference sequence). This chain's CDR3 is CATSRAGSSYNSHLHF. DNA of the CDR3: TGTGCCACCAGCAGAGCTGGTAGCTCCTATAATTCACACCTCCACTTT.

Details on this clonotype: This may be a read error: a much more frequent sequence differs by one nucleotide. V usage is TRBV12-3 or TRBV12-4 and J usage is TRBJ2-3; TRBD2 matches 9 bases. CDR3 length: 14 residues. DNA of the CDR3: TGTGCCAGCAGCCAGCGGGGGGACACAGATGCGCAGTATTTT. It translates to CASSQRGDTDAQYF.

The chain employs TRBV9 and TRBJ1-3; no clear D gene. CDR1 SGDLS and CDR2 YYNGEE come from the germline V gene. V was pared by 4 bases and J by 1 base, with 18 bases between. The CDR3 runs to 17 residues. For the CDR3, the DNA is TGTGCCAGCAGCCCCGATGGAGGGTGGATGTCTGGAAACACCATATATTTT. It encodes CASSPDGGWMSGNTIYF.

V usage is TRBV12-3 or TRBV12-4 and J usage is TRBJ2-7; D not resolved. The CDR3 sequence is 16 residues long. Trimming took 6 bases from V and 1 from J, leaving 19 bases between them. The CDR3 nucleotides read TGTGCCAGCAGCAGCCCTCTGGGCCGCTCATCCTACGAGCAGTACTTC. It is translated as CASSSPLGRSSYEQYF.

This clonotype turned up a few times. V is TRBV25-1 and J is TRBJ2-5; 12 bases are shared with TRBD2. Germline V gene lookup returns CDR1 MGHDK and CDR2 SYGVNS. The trim removed 4 bases at V and 4 bases at J, leaving 10 bases unmatched. The CDR3 consists of 17 residues. The CDR3 loop reads CASSVHLAGGRRETQYF. In nucleotides, the CDR3 is TGTGCCAGCAGTGTTCATCTAGCGGGGGGGCGGAGAGAGACCCAGTACTTC.

V and J are TRBV5-1 and TRBJ1-6; 9 nucleotides align to TRBD1. V trimming: 3 bases; J trimming: 5 bases; junction bases outside the gene matches: 3. Germline values: CDR1 SGHRS, CDR2 YFSETQ. The CDR3 consists of 15 residues. CDR3 DNA: TGCGCCAGCAGCTATCGGACAGGGGATAATTCACCCCTCCACTTT. Protein sequence: CASSYRTGDNSPLHF.

This clonotype was seen repeatedly, ten times or more. The rearrangement joins TRBV20-1 to TRBJ2-7, with D perhaps matching TRBD1 (5 bases). The germline V gene has CDR1 DFQATT and CDR2 SNEGSKA (reference sequence). There are 14 residues in the CDR3. Trimming cost V 6 bases and J 0 bases, with 15 bases left between them. The CDR3 region has the DNA TGCAGTGCATGGGAACAGGTGATCTCCTACGAGCAGTACTTC. It codes for CSAWEQVISYEQYF.

This clonotype was observed many times. The chain carries TRBV7-2 and TRBJ2-7, with 10 bases lining up with TRBD2. The germline V gene has CDR1 SGHTA and CDR2 FQGNSA. This CDR3 region has 15 residues. The trim removed 5 bases at V and 2 bases at J, leaving 6 bases unmatched. The CDR3 protein is CASSDLLAGAYEQYF. The CDR3 DNA reads TGTGCCAGCAGCGACCTCCTAGCGGGGGCCTACGAGCAGTACTTC.